Shown below are 9 T cell receptor beta chains from a single sample sequenced in a study of beta chain features in type 1 diabetes. Of the isolated RNA, all was reverse transcribed, and so the sequenced material was expressed TCRB transcripts. Measured with immunoSEQ multiplex PCR; TCRdb has only the in-frame clones, and not every one. This repertoire shows some 410,000 clones, approximately 15% found once; its top ten account for approximately 0.035%. The sequencing sample was made of naive CD4+ T cells from blood. Source of these receptors: a man aged 25-45 years in good health.

This clone was found a few times. The chain joins TRBV5-4 to TRBJ2-3, with D possibly being TRBD1 (5 bases). CDR3 length equals 13 residues. CDR1 is SGHNT, CDR2 YYREEE, per germline (reference sequence). V gave up 6 bases and J gave up 4 bases, with 12 bases separating them. The CDR3 nucleotides are TGTGCCAGCACTCAGGGATTCGCAGATACGCAGTATTTT. It is translated as CASTQGFADTQYF.

The genes are TRBV30 and TRBJ2-1; tentatively, D is TRBD1 (6 bases). The germline CDR1 and CDR2 sequences are GTSNPN and SVGIG (reference sequence). V dropped 8 bases and J dropped 10 bases, with 21 bases sitting between them. The CDR3 sequence is 13 residues long. The DNA for the CDR3 is TGTGCCGGGGGAAACACAGGGCCCGGGGAGCAGTTCTTC. Its protein is CAGGNTGPGEQFF.

This clone showed up just a few times. The chain employs TRBV27 and TRBJ2-5; 7 bases agree with TRBD1. Germline V lookup: CDR1 MNHEY, CDR2 SMNVEV (reference sequence). CDR3 length: 15 amino acids. With V trimmed by 6 bases and J by 5 bases, 12 bases remained unmatched. The CDR3 here is CASSPRQGPRETQYF. The CDR3 DNA follows: TGTGCCAGCAGCCCTAGACAGGGCCCGCGGGAGACCCAGTACTTC.

The CDR3 spells CASSAESNEQFF. CDR3 DNA: TGTGCCAGCAGCGCCGAGAGCAATGAGCAGTTCTTC. V gene TRBV9 combines with J gene TRBJ2-1; no definite D call. Germline V gene data show CDR1 as SGDLS and CDR2 as YYNGEE. Trimming took 3 bases from V and 6 from J, leaving 7 bases between them. The CDR3 is 12 amino acids.

The V gene is TRBV21-1, the J gene TRBJ2-1; TRBD2 is the table's D call, not checked against the DNA. TRBV21-1 represents a pseudogene. This CDR3 comprises 12 residues. CDR3 coding DNA: TGTGCCAGCAGCAAAGAAGAGGAAGAGCAGTTCTTC. Protein: CASSKEEEEQFF.

This clone has just a few counts. V usage is TRBV25-1 and J usage is TRBJ1-4, with TRBD1 identical over 8 bases. V trimming: 9 bases; J trimming: 5 bases; junction bases outside the gene matches: 14. CDR1 and CDR2 (germline): MGHDK, SYGVNS. The CDR3 runs 16 residues. CDR3 nucleotides: TGTGCCAGTACCCAGGGGGCGATGCATCGGAATGAAAAACTGTTTTTT. Amino acid sequence: CASTQGAMHRNEKLFF.

This clone was detected a few times. The chain employs TRBV6-6 and TRBJ2-7; TRBD1 matches at 10 bases. The CDR3 is 15 residues long. The germline gives CDR1 MNHNY, CDR2 SVGAGI (reference sequence). Unmatched junction bases numbered 8, after V lost 6 bases and J lost 3 bases. CDR3 region: CASRTGGSSYYEQYF. The CDR3 DNA follows: TGTGCCAGCAGGACAGGGGGCTCATCTTACTACGAGCAGTACTTC.

This clone occurred a few times. V usage is TRBV5-4 and J usage is TRBJ2-7, with 10 bases that match TRBD1. This CDR3 is 13 amino acids long. V was clipped by 4 bases and J by 5 bases; unmatched bases: 3. The germline CDR1 and CDR2 sequences are SGHNT and YYREEE (reference sequence). DNA of the CDR3: TGTGCCAGCAGCGACAGGGGGCTCGACGAGCAGTACTTC. This sequence encodes CASSDRGLDEQYF. Combining the CDR3 with reference TRBV5-4 and TRBJ2-7 gives the whole variable domain ETGVTQSPTHLIKTRGQQVTLRCSSQSGHNTVSWYQQALGQGPQFIFQYYREEENGRGNFPPRFSGLQFPNYSSELNVNALELDDSALYLCASSDRGLDEQYFGPGTRLTVT.

The table lists this clone with a few counts. The chain links TRBV10-3 to TRBJ2-7, with D unresolved. The CDR3 has 11 amino acids. The V and J ends lost 4 bases and 3 bases respectively, with 4 bases between them. The V gene's germline CDR1 is ENHRY and CDR2 SYGVKD. The CDR3 here is CAISAGYEQYV. Here the CDR3 DNA reads TGTGCCATCAGTGCGGGCTACGAGCAGTACGTC.